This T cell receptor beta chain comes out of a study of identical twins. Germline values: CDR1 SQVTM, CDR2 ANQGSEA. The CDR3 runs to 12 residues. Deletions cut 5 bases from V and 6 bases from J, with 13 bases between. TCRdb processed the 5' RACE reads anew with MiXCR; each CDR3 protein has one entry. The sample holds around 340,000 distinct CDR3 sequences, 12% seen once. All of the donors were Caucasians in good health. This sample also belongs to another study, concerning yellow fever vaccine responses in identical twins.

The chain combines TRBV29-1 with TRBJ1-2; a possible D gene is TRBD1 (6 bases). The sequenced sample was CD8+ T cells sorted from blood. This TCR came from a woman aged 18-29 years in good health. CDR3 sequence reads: CSVPGAGDGYTF. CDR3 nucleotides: TGCAGCGTTCCAGGCGCAGGGGATGGCTACACCTTC.